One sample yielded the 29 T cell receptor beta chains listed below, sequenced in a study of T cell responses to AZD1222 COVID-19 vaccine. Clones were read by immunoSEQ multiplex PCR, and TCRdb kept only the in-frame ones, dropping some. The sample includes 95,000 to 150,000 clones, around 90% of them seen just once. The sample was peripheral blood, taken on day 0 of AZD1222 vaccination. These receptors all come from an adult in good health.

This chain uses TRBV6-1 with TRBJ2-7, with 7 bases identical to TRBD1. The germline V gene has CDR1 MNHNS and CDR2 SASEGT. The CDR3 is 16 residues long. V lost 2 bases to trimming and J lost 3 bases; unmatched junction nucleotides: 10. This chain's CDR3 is CASSESYRDSLYEQYF. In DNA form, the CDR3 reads TGTGCCAGCAGTGAATCGTACCGGGACAGCCTCTACGAGCAGTACTTC.

CDR3 loop: CASSLGRTTGLYGYTF. The CDR3 DNA follows: TGTGCCAGCAGCTTAGGCCGCACTACAGGGCTCTATGGCTACACCTTC. The rearrangement joins TRBV11-3 to TRBJ1-2, with D possibly matching TRBD1 (6 bases). V lost 1 base and J lost 4, with 16 bases in between. Per germline, CDR1 SGHNT and CDR2 YENEEA. This CDR3 has 16 amino acids.

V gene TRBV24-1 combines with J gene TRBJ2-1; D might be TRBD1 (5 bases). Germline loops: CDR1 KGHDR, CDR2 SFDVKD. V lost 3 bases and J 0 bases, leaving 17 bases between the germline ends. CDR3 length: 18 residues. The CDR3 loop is CATSDARSGAGSYNEQFF. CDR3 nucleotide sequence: TGTGCCACCAGTGATGCCCGTTCTGGGGCAGGCTCCTACAATGAGCAGTTCTTC.

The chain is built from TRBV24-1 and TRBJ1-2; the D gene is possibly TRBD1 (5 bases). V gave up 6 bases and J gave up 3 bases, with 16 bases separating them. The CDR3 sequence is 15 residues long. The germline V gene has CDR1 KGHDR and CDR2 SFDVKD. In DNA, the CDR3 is TGTGCCACCAGTCCCGGGACCTTCAGCGACTATGGCTACACCTTC. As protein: CATSPGTFSDYGYTF.

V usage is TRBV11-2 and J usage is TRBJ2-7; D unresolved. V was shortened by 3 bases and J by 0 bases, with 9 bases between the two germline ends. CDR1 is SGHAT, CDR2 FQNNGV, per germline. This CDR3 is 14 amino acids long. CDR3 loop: CASSFRASSYEQYF. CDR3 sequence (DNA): TGTGCCAGCAGCTTTAGGGCAAGCTCCTACGAGCAGTACTTC.

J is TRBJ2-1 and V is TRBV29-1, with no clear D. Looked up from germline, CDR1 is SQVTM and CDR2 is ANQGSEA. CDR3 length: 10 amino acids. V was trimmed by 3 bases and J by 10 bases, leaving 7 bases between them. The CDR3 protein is CSVESQEQFF. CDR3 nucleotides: TGCAGCGTTGAGTCGCAGGAGCAGTTCTTC.

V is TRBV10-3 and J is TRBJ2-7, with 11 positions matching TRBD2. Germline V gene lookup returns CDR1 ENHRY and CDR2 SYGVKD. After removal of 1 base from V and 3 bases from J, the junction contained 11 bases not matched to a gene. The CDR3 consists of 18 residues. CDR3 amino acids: CAISEFSPTGTSGYEQYF. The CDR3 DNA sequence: TGTGCCATCAGTGAGTTCTCCCCTACCGGGACTAGCGGCTACGAGCAGTACTTC.

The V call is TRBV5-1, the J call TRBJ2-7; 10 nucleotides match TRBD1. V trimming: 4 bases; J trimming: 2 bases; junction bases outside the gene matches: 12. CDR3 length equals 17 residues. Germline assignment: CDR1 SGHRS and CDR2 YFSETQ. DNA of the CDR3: TGCGCCAGCAGCCGGACGCCGGGACAGGGGTTTACCTACGAGCAGTACTTC. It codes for CASSRTPGQGFTYEQYF.

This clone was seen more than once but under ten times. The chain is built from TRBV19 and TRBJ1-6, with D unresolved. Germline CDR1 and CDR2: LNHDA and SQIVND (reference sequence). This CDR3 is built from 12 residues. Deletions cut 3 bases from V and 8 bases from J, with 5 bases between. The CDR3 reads CASSILDSPLHF. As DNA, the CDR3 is TGTGCCAGTAGTATCCTGGATTCACCCCTCCACTTT.

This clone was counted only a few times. The CDR3 DNA sequence: TGTGCCAGGGAGGAATACAATGAGCAGTTCTTC. Protein: CAREEYNEQFF. This rearrangement joins TRBV2 to TRBJ2-1; D may be TRBD2 (5 bases). Germline loops: CDR1 SNHLY, CDR2 FYNNEI. Between the trimmed V and J ends, which lost 9 bases and 4 bases, there was a span of 7 bases. The CDR3 length is 11 residues.

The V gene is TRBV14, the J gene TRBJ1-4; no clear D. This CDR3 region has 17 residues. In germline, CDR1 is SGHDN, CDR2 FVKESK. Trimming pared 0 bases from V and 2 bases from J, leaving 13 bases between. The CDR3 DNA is TGTGCCAGCAGCCAAGATTTAGGCATTGGCACTAATGAAAAACTGTTTTTT. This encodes CASSQDLGIGTNEKLFF.

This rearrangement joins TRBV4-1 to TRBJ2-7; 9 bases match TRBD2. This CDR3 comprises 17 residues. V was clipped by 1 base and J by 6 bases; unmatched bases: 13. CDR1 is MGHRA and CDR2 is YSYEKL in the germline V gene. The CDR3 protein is CASSQGRLAGVKREQYF. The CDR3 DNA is TGCGCCAGCAGCCAAGGTCGATTAGCGGGAGTCAAACGCGAGCAGTACTTC.

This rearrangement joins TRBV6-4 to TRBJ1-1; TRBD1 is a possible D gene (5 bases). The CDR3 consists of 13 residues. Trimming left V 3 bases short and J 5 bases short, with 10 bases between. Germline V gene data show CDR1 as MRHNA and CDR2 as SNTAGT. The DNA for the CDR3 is TGTGCCAGCAGTGAGGGGCGAAGGACTGAAGCTTTCTTT. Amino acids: CASSEGRRTEAFF.

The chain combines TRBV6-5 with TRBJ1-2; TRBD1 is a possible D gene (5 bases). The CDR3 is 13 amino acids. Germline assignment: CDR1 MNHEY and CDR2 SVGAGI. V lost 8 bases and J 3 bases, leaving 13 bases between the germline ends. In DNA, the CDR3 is TGTGCCAGCGCGGGGGGATCGTACTATGGCTACACCTTC. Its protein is CASAGGSYYGYTF.

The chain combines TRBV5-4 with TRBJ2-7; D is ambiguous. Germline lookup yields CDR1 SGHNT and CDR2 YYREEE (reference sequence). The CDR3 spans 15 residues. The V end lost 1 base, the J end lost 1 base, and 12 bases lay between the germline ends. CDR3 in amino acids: CASSLSQEPSYEQYF. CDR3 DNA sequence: TGTGCCAGCAGCTTGTCTCAGGAGCCGTCCTACGAGCAGTACTTC.

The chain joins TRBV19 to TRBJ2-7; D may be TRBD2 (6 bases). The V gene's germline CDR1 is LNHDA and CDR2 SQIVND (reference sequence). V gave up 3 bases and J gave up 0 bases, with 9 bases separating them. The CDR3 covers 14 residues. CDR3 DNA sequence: TGTGCCAGTAGTATCCGGACTACCTCCTACGAGCAGTACTTC. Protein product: CASSIRTTSYEQYF.

The CDR3 region is CASSLGSSSGNTIYF. The CDR3, as DNA: TGTGCCAGCAGCTTAGGCTCTAGCTCTGGAAACACCATATATTTT. The V and J genes are TRBV7-3 and TRBJ1-3; D not certain. This CDR3 has 15 residues. The ends were cut back, 2 bases at V and 0 bases at J, with 8 bases in the middle. CDR1 SGHTA and CDR2 FQGTGA come from the germline V gene.

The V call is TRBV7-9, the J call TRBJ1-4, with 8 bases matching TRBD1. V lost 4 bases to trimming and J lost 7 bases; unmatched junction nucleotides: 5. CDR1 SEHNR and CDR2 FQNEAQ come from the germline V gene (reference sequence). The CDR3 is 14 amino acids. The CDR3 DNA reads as TGTGCCAGCAGCTCGGGACAGGAGGTTGAAAAACTGTTTTTT. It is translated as CASSSGQEVEKLFF. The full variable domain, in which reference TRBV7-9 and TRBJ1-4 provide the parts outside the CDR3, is DTGVSQNPRHKITKRGQNVTFRCDPISEHNRLYWYRQTLGQGPEFLTYFQNEAQLEKSRLLSDRFSAERPKGSFSTLEIQRTEQGDSAMYLCASSSGQEVEKLFFGSGTQLSVL.

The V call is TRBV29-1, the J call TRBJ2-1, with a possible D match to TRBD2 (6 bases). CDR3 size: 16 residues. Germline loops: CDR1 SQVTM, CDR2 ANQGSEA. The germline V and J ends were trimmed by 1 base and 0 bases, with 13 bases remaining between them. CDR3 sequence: CSVEVDVADSYNEQFF. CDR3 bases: TGCAGCGTTGAAGTAGATGTAGCGGACTCCTACAATGAGCAGTTCTTC.

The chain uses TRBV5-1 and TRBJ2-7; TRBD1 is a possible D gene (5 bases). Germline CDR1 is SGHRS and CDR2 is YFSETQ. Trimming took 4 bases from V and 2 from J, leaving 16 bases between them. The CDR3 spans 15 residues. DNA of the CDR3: TGCGCCAGCAGCCTGGGTAATACAGGAGCCTACGAGCAGTACTTC. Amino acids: CASSLGNTGAYEQYF.

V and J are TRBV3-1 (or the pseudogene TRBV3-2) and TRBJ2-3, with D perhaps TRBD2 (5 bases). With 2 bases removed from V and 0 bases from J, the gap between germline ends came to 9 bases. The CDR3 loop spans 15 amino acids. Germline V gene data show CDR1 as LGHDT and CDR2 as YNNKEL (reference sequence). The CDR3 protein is CASSQLPGSTDTQYF. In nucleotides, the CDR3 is TGTGCCAGCAGCCAACTACCGGGGAGCACAGATACGCAGTATTTT.

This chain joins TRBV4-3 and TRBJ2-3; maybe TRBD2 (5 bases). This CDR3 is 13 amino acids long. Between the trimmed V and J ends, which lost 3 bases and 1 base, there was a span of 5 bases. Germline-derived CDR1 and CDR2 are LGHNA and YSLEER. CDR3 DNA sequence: TGCGCCAGCAGCCAGGAGGGCACAGATACGCAGTATTTT. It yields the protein CASSQEGTDTQYF.

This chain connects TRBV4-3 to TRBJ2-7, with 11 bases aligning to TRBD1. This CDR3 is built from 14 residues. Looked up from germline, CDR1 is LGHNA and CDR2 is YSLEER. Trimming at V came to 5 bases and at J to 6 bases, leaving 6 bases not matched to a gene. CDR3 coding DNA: TGCGCCAGCAGCAAAGGACAGGGGGCAGGCGAGCAGTACTTC. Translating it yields CASSKGQGAGEQYF.

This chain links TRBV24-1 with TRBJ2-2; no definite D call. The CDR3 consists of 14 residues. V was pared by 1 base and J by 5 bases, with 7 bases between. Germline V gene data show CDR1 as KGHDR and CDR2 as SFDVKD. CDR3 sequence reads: CATSDLKWTGELFF. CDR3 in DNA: TGTGCCACCAGTGATTTAAAGTGGACCGGGGAGCTGTTTTTT.

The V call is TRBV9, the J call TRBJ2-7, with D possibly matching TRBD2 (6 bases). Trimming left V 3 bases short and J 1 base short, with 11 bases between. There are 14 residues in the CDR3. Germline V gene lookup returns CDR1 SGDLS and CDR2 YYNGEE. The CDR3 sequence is CASSGPGESYEQYF. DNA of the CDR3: TGTGCCAGCAGCGGACCGGGGGAATCCTACGAGCAGTACTTC.

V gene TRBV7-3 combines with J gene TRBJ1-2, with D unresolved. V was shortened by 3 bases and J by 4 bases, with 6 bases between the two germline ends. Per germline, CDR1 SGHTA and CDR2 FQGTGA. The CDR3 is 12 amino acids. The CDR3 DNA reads TGTGCCAGCAGCTTTCGGGGCTATGGCTACACCTTC. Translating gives CASSFRGYGYTF.

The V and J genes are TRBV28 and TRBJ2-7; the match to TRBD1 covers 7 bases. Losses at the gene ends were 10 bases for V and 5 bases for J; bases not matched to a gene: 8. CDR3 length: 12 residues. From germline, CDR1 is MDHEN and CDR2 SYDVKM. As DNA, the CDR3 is TGTGCCACCAACAGGGGCCCCGACGAGCAGTACTTC. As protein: CATNRGPDEQYF.

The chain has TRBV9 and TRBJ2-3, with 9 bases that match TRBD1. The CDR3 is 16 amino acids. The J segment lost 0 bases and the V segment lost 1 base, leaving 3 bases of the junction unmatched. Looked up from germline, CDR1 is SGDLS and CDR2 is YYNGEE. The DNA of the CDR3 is TGTGCCAGCAGCGTATTCGGGACAGGGAGCACAGATACGCAGTATTTT. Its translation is CASSVFGTGSTDTQYF. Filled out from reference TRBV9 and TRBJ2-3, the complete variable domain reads DSGVTQTPKHLITATGQRVTLRCSPRSGDLSVYWYQQSLDQGLQFLIQYYNGEERAKGNILERFSAQQFPDLHSELNLSSLELGDSALYFCASSVFGTGSTDTQYFGPGTRLTVL.

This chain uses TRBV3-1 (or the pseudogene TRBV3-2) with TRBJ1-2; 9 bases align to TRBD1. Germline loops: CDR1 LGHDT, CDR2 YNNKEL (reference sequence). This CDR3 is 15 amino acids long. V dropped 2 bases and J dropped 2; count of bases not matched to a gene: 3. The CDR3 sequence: CASSQKDRGNYGYTF. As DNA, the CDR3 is TGTGCCAGCAGCCAAAAAGACAGGGGGAACTATGGCTACACCTTC.